The present T cell receptor beta chain was sequenced within a study of cytomegalovirus exposure and HLA in healthy donors. On the study more broadly: When about 400 donors were genotyped, roughly four fifths of them were found to fall in the Caucasian-associated ancestry cluster.

J was trimmed by 0 bases and V by 4 bases; bases with no gene match: 3. This CDR3 spans 15 amino acids. Germline V gene sequence: CDR1 SGHNT, CDR2 YYREEE (reference sequence). Researchers ran the PCR with 60 Vbeta and 13 Jbeta primers. Sequencing used immunoSEQ multiplex PCR; TCRdb keeps in-frame clones, though not all of them. This sample's clone table lists tens of thousands of clones. V usage is TRBV5-4 and J usage is TRBJ2-1; the match to TRBD2 covers 8 bases. The TCR was taken from a woman younger than 35 in good health and CMV-seronegative. The sample consisted of PBMCs. CDR3 residues: CASSLTSGSYNEQFF. DNA for the CDR3: TGTGCCAGCAGCCTAACTAGCGGCTCCTACAATGAGCAGTTCTTC. The whole variable domain, remainder taken from reference TRBV5-4 and TRBJ2-1, is ETGVTQSPTHLIKTRGQQVTLRCSSQSGHNTVSWYQQALGQGPQFIFQYYREEENGRGNFPPRFSGLQFPNYSSELNVNALELDDSALYLCASSLTSGSYNEQFFGPGTRLTVL.